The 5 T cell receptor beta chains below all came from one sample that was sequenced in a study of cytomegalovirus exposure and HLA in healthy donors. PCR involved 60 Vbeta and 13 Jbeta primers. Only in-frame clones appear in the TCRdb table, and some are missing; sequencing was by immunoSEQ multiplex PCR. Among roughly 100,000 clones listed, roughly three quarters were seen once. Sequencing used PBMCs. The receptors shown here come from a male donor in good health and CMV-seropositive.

The CDR3 region is CASSQRHPANYGYTF. For the CDR3, the DNA is TGTGCCAGCAGCCAACGACACCCGGCTAACTATGGCTACACCTTC. The V and J genes are TRBV14 and TRBJ1-2, with D unresolved. Germline CDR1 reads SGHDN; CDR2 reads FVKESK. The length of the CDR3 is 15 residues. The V end was cut by 2 bases, the J end by 0 bases, with 10 bases between.

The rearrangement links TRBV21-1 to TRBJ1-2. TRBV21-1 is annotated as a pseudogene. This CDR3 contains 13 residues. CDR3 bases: TGTGCCAGCGTGGTGGCGGGGCCCTATGGCTACACCTTC. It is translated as CASVVAGPYGYTF.

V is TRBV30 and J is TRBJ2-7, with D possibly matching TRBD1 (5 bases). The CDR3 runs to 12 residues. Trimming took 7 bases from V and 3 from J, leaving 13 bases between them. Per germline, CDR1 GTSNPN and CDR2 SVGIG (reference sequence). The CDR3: CASTTAIYEQYF. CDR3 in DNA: TGTGCCTCAACGACAGCGATCTACGAGCAGTACTTC.

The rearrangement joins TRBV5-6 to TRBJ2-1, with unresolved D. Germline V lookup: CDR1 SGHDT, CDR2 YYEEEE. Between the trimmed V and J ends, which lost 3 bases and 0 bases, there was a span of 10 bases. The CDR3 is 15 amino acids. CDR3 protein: CASSSWAASYNEQFF. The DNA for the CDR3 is TGTGCCAGCAGCTCCTGGGCAGCCTCCTACAATGAGCAGTTCTTC.

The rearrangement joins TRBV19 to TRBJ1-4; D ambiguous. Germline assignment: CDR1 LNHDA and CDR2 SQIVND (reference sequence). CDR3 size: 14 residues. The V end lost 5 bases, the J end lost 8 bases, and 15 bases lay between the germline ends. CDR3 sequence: CASSPGGSGEKLFF. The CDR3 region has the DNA TGTGCCAGTAGTCCCGGTGGTTCGGGGGAAAAACTGTTTTTT.